These 9 T cell receptor beta chains were sequenced from one sample in a study of cytomegalovirus exposure and HLA in healthy donors. Primers: 60 Vbeta forward and 13 Jbeta reverse. TCRdb keeps only in-frame clones here, not all; method: immunoSEQ multiplex PCR. The top ten hold about 12% of the sample, which has about 120,000 clones, about 70% seen once. The source material was PBMCs. Source of these receptors: a woman aged 35 to 49 in good health and CMV-seropositive.

J is TRBJ1-5 and V is TRBV7-9; TRBD1 agrees at 8 bases. The trim removed 1 base at V and 3 bases at J, leaving 5 bases unmatched. The length of the CDR3 is 16 residues. From germline, CDR1 is SEHNR and CDR2 FQNEAQ (reference sequence). CDR3: CASSLGYRGFNQPQHF. CDR3 bases: TGTGCCAGCAGCTTAGGGTACAGGGGGTTCAATCAGCCCCAGCATTTT.

The gene calls are TRBV30 and TRBJ1-6; 7 bases are a match to TRBD1. V gave up 0 bases and J gave up 13 bases; unmatched junction bases: 12. Germline loops: CDR1 GTSNPN, CDR2 SVGIG (reference sequence). The CDR3 has 15 amino acids. The CDR3 loop is CAWSVSRDSVRPLHF. The CDR3 DNA follows: TGTGCCTGGAGTGTGTCTCGGGACAGCGTGAGGCCCCTCCACTTT.

The chain combines TRBV5-1 with TRBJ1-1; D perhaps matches TRBD1 (5 bases). The ends were cut back, 4 bases at V and 3 bases at J, with 19 bases in the middle. The CDR3 is 16 residues long. Per the germline V gene, CDR1 is SGHRS and CDR2 is YFSETQ. The CDR3 nucleotides read TGCGCCAGCAGCGTATGGGGCGGGAGGGCGGACACTGAAGCTTTCTTT. Protein sequence: CASSVWGGRADTEAFF.

This chain joins TRBV10-3 and TRBJ2-2; no reliable D call. Trimming took off 4 bases at V and 1 base at J, with 4 bases between the two ends. Germline V gene sequence: CDR1 ENHRY, CDR2 SYGVKD. The CDR3 is made up of 13 amino acids. This chain's CDR3 is CAISAGNTGELFF. CDR3 sequence (DNA): TGTGCCATCAGTGCGGGGAACACCGGGGAGCTGTTTTTT.

This chain connects TRBV7-2 to TRBJ2-5, with D perhaps matching TRBD2 (5 bases). The germline V and J ends were trimmed by 5 bases and 7 bases, with 20 bases remaining between them. The CDR3 runs to 15 residues. The germline gives CDR1 SGHTA, CDR2 FQGNSA. CDR3 nucleotide sequence: TGTGCCAGCAGCACCCCCGCGGGCCTAGAGGGGACCCAGTACTTC. Protein product: CASSTPAGLEGTQYF.

The J gene is TRBJ2-7, the V gene TRBV5-6; 8 bases are shared with TRBD1. CDR3 length equals 16 residues. Trimming took 4 bases from V and 0 from J; bases not matched to a gene: 9. CDR1 is SGHDT, CDR2 YYEEEE, per germline. CDR3 DNA sequence: TGTGCCAGCAGCCGCCAAGACAGGGGTAGCTCCTACGAGCAGTACTTC. Protein sequence: CASSRQDRGSSYEQYF.

The chain links TRBV30 to TRBJ1-2; maybe TRBD1 (6 bases). The germline CDR1 and CDR2 sequences are GTSNPN and SVGIG (reference sequence). Trimming cost V 0 bases and J 7 bases, with 12 bases left between them. This CDR3 spans 13 amino acids. In DNA form, the CDR3 reads TGTGCCTGGAGTGTAGGGGGACCGTCTGGCTACACCTTC. Translation: CAWSVGGPSGYTF. Together with reference TRBV30 and TRBJ1-2, the CDR3 gives the full variable domain: SQTIHQWPATLVQPVGSPLSLECTVEGTSNPNLYWYRQAAGRGLQLLFYSVGIGQISSEVPQNLSASRPQDRQFILSSKKLLLSDSGFYLCAWSVGGPSGYTFGSGTRLTVV.

The chain couples TRBV2 to TRBJ1-2; perhaps TRBD1 as D (6 bases). The CDR3 is 12 residues long. Trimming shortened V by 7 bases and J by 4 bases, and 10 bases separated the two germline ends. The germline V gene has CDR1 SNHLY and CDR2 FYNNEI. The CDR3 DNA reads TGTGCCAGCACAAGGGGGGGCTATGGCTACACCTTC. Translating it yields CASTRGGYGYTF.

This clone was recorded once. Here the CDR3 DNA reads TGTGCCAGCAGCCAAGGCCAGGGGGGATTTCAAGAGACCCAGTACTTC. Protein: CASSQGQGGFQETQYF. The chain uses TRBV4-2 and TRBJ2-5; tentative D call: TRBD1 (7 bases). Per germline, CDR1 LGHNA and CDR2 YNFKEQ. The CDR3 consists of 16 residues. The V end lost 1 base, the J end lost 2 bases, and 14 bases lay between the germline ends.